This entry is about one T cell receptor (beta chain). The CDR3 totals 14 residues. CDR1 is MNHEY and CDR2 is SMNVEV in the germline V gene (reference sequence). With 8 bases removed from V and 4 bases from J, the gap between germline ends came to 18 bases. Amplified regions were TCR beta CDR3 sequences from RNA transcripts. The HTBI primer set served for first-round RT-PCR of the TCR CDR3. One entry per CDR3 protein results from TCRdb running MiXCR on the multiplex PCR reads. The sample records some 500,000 distinct CDR3 sequences, around 14% being singletons. This sample was included in a study of T cells in Graves' hyperthyroidism and ophthalmopathy. Investigators excluded patients with uncontrolled infection, other autoimmune disease, pregnancy or lactation.

This rearrangement joins TRBV27 to TRBJ2-7, with a weak D call TRBD2 (6 bases). The sample was blood. The source is a woman younger than 35 with Graves' hyperthyroidism. CDR3 nucleotides: TGTGCCAGCCGGGACTTGGGACGCCGTTACGAGCAGTACTTC. Protein product: CASRDLGRRYEQYF.